The rows below give T cell receptor beta chains drawn from one sample of a study of T cell responses to AZD1222 COVID-19 vaccine. The assay was immunoSEQ multiplex PCR, and TCRdb's table has in-frame clones only and misses some. The sample lists fewer than 95,000 clones; 75% to 90% were seen once. Specimen: peripheral blood, collected on day 0 of AZD1222 vaccination. The receptors stem from an adult in good health. Each CDR3 is given with its conserved first and last residue.

v_call,j_call,cdr3_aa
TRBV5-5,TRBJ1-1,CASSPGGFWNTEAFF
TRBV9,TRBJ1-4,CASSADTNEKLFF
TRBV28,TRBJ1-6,CASSLGQGRSPLHF
TRBV13,TRBJ2-5,CASRQRGAQETQYF
TRBV24-1,TRBJ2-7,CATSDPGTSGSSNEQYF
TRBV3-1/TRBV3-2,TRBJ1-3,CASSHRDTIYF
TRBV11-2,TRBJ1-3,CASSSPLGLSGNTIYF
TRBV2,TRBJ2-2,CASRQGSTGELFF
TRBV5-5,TRBJ2-7,CASSYGTGGGNEQYF
TRBV27,TRBJ1-1,CASSLSLGLTEAFF
TRBV3-1/TRBV3-2,TRBJ2-3,CASKDGRHADTQYF
TRBV10-3,TRBJ1-1,CAISESIGNTEAFF
TRBV5-1,TRBJ2-2,CASSLGHQNTGELFF
TRBV28,TRBJ2-1,CASNGAGGTYNEQFF
TRBV6-6,TRBJ1-1,CASSYRTNTEAFF
TRBV18,TRBJ1-1,CASSLGQGNTEAFF
TRBV11-2,TRBJ1-3,CASSSERSGNTIYF
TRBV7-2,TRBJ1-3,CASSFWGSGNTIYF
TRBV3-1/TRBV3-2,TRBJ2-1,CASSQGYSGKADEQFF
TRBV6-5,TRBJ2-7,CASTLMAGGSYEQYF
TRBV19,TRBJ2-3,CASRGQGTDTQYF
TRBV19,TRBJ1-3,CASSAGNTIYF
TRBV6-2/TRBV6-3,TRBJ1-5,CASSSPGGLFQPQHF
TRBV12-2,TRBJ1-3,CASRLTLTRLQDEGSGNTIYF
TRBV28,TRBJ2-5,CASSFLRRGGAWTQYF
TRBV19,TRBJ1-5,CASSIYRGNSNQPQHF
TRBV11-3,TRBJ2-3,CASSLGRGYTDTQYF
TRBV27,TRBJ2-2,CASTTGGELFF
TRBV19,TRBJ2-1,CASSPLASGEQFF
TRBV12-3/TRBV12-4,TRBJ1-1,CASSRTGNTEAFF
TRBV12-5,TRBJ2-5,CASGLTGQMWETQYF
TRBV7-9,TRBJ2-1,CASSLAQGTYNEQFF
TRBV19,TRBJ2-1,CASSIRGLKDEQFF
TRBV7-9,TRBJ2-5,CASSLASGKETQYF
TRBV2,TRBJ2-2,CASSGIANTGELFF
TRBV6-4,TRBJ2-1,CASSDSTESSYNEQFF
TRBV7-2,TRBJ2-7,CASTPRTGYEQYF
TRBV2,TRBJ2-5,CASSYTGGLGETQYF
TRBV6-5,TRBJ1-2,CASSYEGNGYTF
TRBV28,TRBJ2-1,CASSLIFPSPDYNEQFF
TRBV11-3,TRBJ2-3,CASSLVSDTQYF
TRBV19,TRBJ1-5,CASKTGQGPQHF
TRBV10-1,TRBJ1-1,CASSLYVGSDTEAFF
TRBV4-3,TRBJ2-1,CASSQDKQGHEQFF
TRBV10-3,TRBJ1-2,CAISEGYINYGYTF
TRBV28,TRBJ1-3,CASSLGGNSGNTIYF
TRBV29-1,TRBJ2-7,CSVGLVGTSGSEQYF
TRBV7-2,TRBJ1-1,CASSSLAATEAFF
TRBV18,TRBJ1-1,CASSPQDGMNTEAFF
TRBV27,TRBJ1-6,CASSLTGEHSPLHF
TRBV28,TRBJ2-7,CASSQRYEQYF
TRBV7-2,TRBJ2-5,CASTSDRIKETQYF
TRBV5-1,TRBJ2-7,CASSFGNTKYEQYF
TRBV11-2,TRBJ1-5,CASSLDSNSNQPQHF
TRBV19,TRBJ2-2,CASSILLAGELFF
TRBV24-1,TRBJ2-5,CATSDLEGQGGQETQYF
TRBV11-2,TRBJ2-1,CASSFGGDNEQFF
TRBV28,TRBJ2-7,CASDTRTGGLKQYF
TRBV5-1,TRBJ2-1,CASSLESVGAYNEQFF